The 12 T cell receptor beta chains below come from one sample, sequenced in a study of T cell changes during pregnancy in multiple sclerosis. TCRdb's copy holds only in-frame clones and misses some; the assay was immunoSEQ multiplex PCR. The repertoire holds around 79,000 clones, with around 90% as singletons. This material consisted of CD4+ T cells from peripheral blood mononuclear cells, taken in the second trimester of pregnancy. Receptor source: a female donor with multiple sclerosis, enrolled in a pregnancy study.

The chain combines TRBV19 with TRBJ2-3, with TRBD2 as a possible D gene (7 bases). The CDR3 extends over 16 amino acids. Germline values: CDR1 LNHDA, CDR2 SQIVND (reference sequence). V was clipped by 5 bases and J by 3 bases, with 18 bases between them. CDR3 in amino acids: CASSSRGRAGTDTQYF. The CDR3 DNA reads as TGTGCCAGTAGTTCGAGGGGGAGGGCCGGGACAGATACGCAGTATTTT.

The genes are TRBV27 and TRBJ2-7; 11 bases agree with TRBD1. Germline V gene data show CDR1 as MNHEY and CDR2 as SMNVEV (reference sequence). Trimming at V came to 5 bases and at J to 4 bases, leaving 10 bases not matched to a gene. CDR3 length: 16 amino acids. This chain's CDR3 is CASSTYYGTGGYEQYF. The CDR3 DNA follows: TGTGCCAGCAGTACCTACTACGGGACAGGGGGGTACGAGCAGTACTTC.

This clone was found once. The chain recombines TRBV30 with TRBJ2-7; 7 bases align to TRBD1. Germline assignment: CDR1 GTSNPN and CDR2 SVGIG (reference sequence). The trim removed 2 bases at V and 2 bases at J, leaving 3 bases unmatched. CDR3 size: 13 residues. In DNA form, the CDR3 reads TGTGCCTGGAGTTCGCAGGGGGCCTACGAGCAGTACTTC. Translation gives CAWSSQGAYEQYF.

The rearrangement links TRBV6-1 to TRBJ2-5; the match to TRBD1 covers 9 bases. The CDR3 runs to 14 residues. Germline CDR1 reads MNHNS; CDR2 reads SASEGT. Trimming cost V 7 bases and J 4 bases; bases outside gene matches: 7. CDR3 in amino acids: CASTPGQGGETQYF. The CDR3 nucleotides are TGTGCCAGCACCCCGGGACAGGGAGGAGAGACCCAGTACTTC.

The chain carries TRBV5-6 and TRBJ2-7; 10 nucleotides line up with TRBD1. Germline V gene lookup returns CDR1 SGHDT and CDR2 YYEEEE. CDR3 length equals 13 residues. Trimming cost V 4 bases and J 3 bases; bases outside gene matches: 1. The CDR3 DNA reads TGTGCCAGCAGCCGGGACAGGGGCTACGAGCAGTACTTC. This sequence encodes CASSRDRGYEQYF.

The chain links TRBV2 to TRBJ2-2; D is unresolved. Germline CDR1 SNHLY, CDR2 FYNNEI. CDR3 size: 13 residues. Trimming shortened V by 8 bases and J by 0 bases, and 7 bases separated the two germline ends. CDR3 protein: CASDNANTGELFF. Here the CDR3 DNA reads TGTGCCAGCGACAACGCGAACACCGGGGAGCTGTTTTTT.

CDR3 region: CASSWIAGGSTDTQYF. The CDR3 DNA follows: TGTGCCAGCAGTTGGATTGCGGGGGGGAGCACAGATACGCAGTATTTT. The chain employs TRBV6-6 and TRBJ2-3, with 9 bases identical to TRBD2. V lost 4 bases, J lost 0 bases, and 5 bases stayed unmatched. Germline assignment: CDR1 MNHNY and CDR2 SVGAGI (reference sequence). This CDR3 has 16 residues.

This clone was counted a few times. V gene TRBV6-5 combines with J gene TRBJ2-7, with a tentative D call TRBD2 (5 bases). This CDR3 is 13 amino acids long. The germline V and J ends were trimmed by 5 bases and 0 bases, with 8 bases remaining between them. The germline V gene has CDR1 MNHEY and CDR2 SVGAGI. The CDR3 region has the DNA TGTGCCAGCAGTCGGACTCTCTCCTACGAGCAGTACTTC. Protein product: CASSRTLSYEQYF.

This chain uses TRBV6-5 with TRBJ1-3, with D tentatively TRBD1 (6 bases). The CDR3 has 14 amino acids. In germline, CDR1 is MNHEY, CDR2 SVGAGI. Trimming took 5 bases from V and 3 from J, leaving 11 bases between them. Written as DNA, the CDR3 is TGTGCCAGCAGTCCAACAGGGTTTGGAAACACCATATATTTT. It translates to CASSPTGFGNTIYF.

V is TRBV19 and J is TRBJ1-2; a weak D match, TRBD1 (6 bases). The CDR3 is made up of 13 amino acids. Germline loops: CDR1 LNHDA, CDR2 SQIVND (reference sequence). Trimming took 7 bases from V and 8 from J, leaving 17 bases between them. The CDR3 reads CASTLSGTPGYTF. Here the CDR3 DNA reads TGTGCCAGTACCCTCTCAGGGACACCCGGCTACACCTTC. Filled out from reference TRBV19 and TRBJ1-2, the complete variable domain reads DGGITQSPKYLFRKEGQNVTLSCEQNLNHDAMYWYRQDPGQGLRLIYYSQIVNDFQKGDIAEGYSVSREKKESFPLTVTSAQKNPTAFYLCASTLSGTPGYTFGSGTRLTVV.

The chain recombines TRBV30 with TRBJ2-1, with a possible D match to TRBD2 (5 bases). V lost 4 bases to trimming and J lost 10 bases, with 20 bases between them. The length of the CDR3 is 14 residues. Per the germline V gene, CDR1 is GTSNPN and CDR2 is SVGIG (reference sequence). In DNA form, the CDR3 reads TGTGCCTGGAATCCGGGGAATGTGCTGGGGGAGCAGTTCTTC. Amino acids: CAWNPGNVLGEQFF.

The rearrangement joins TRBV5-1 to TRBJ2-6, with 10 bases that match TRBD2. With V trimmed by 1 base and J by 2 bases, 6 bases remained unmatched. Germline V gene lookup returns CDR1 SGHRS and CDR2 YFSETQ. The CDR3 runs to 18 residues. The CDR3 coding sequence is TGCGCCAGCAGCTTGTGGGCTAGCGGGAGAACTGGGGCCAACGTCCTGACTTTC. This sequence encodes CASSLWASGRTGANVLTF.